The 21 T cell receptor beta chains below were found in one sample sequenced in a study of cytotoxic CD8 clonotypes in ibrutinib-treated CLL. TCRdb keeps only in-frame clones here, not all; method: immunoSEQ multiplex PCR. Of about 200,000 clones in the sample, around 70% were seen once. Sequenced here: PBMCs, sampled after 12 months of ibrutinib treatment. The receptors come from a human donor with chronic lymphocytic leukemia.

The CDR3, as DNA: TGTGCCAGCAGCTTAAGCGGGGGCAATCAGCCCCAGCATTTT. Protein product: CASSLSGGNQPQHF. The chain uses TRBV7-9 and TRBJ1-5, with no clear D. The germline V gene has CDR1 SEHNR and CDR2 FQNEAQ (reference sequence). Trimming removed 2 bases from V and 2 bases from J, with 7 bases in between. The CDR3 is 14 amino acids.

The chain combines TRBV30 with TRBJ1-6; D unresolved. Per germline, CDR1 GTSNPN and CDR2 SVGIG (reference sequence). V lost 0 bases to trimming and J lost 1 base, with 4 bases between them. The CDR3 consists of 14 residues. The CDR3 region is CAWSVDSYNSPLHF. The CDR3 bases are TGTGCCTGGAGTGTGGATTCCTATAATTCACCCCTCCACTTT.

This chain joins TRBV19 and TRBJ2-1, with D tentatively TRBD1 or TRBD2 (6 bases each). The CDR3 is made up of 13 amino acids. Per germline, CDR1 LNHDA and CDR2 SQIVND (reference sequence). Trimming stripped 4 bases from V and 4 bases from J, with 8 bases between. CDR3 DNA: TGTGCCAGTAGTAGGGGGGCTTACAATGAGCAGTTCTTC. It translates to CASSRGAYNEQFF.

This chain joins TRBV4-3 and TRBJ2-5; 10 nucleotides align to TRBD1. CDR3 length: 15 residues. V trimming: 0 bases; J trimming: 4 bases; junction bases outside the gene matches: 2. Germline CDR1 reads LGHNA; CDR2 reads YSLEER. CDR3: CASSQDRDRGETQYF. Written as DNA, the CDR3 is TGCGCCAGCAGCCAAGATCGGGACAGGGGAGAGACCCAGTACTTC.

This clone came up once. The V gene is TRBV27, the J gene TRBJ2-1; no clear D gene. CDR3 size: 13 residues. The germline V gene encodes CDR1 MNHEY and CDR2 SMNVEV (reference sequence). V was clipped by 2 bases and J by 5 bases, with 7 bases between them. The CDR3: CASSLDKHNEQFF. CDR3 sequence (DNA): TGTGCCAGCAGTTTAGACAAACACAATGAGCAGTTCTTC.

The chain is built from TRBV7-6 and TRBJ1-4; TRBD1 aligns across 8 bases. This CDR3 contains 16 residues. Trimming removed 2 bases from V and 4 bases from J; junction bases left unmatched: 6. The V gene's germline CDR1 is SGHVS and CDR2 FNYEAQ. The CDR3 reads CASSLQGAGDNEKLFF. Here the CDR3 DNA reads TGTGCCAGCAGCTTACAGGGGGCAGGTGATAATGAAAAACTGTTTTTT.

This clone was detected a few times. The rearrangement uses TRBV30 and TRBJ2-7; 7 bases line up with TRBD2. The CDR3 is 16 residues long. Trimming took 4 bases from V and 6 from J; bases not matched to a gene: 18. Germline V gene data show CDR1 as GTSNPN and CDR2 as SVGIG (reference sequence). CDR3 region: CAWTPRGGRVRGEQYF. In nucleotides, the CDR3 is TGTGCCTGGACCCCCCGGGGCGGGAGAGTTCGTGGCGAGCAGTACTTC.

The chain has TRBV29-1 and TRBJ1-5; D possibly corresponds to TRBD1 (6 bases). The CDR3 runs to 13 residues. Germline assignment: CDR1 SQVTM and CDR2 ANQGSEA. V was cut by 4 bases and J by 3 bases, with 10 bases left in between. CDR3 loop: CSVVQGFNQPQHF. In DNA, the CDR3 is TGCAGCGTTGTACAGGGATTCAATCAGCCCCAGCATTTT.

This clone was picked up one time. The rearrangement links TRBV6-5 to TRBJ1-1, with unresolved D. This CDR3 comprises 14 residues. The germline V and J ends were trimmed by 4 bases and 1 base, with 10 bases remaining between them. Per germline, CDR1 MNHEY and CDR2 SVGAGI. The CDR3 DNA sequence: TGTGCCAGCAGTTCCTTGGTAGGGAACACTGAAGCTTTCTTT. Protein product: CASSSLVGNTEAFF.

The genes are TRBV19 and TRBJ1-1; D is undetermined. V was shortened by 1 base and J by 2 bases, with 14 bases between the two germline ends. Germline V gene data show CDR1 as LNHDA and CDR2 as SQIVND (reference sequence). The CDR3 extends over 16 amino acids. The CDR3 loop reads CASSIGRYTPNTEAFF. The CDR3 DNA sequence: TGTGCCAGTAGTATAGGTCGGTACACCCCTAACACTGAAGCTTTCTTT.

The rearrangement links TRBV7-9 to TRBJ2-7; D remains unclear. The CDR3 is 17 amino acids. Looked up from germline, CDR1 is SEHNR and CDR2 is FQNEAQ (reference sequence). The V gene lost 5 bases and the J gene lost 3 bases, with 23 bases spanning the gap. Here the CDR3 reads CASSRSNPDPAFYEQYF. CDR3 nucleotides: TGTGCCAGCAGCCGAAGCAATCCGGACCCTGCCTTCTACGAGCAGTACTTC.

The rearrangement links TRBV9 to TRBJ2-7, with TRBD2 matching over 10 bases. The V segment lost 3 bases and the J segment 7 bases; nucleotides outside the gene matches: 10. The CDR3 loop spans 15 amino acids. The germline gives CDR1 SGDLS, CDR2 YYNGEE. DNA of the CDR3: TGTGCCAGCAGCGCTAGACTAGCGGGCCCCAAGGAGCAGTACTTC. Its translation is CASSARLAGPKEQYF.

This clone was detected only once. This CDR3 is CAWSKGLAGAGETQYF. In DNA, the CDR3 is TGTGCCTGGAGTAAGGGACTAGCGGGGGCGGGGGAGACCCAGTACTTC. The chain couples TRBV30 to TRBJ2-5; 14 nucleotides align to TRBD2. The V gene end was trimmed by 2 bases and the J gene end by 5 bases; junction bases not matched to a gene: 7. Germline values: CDR1 GTSNPN, CDR2 SVGIG (reference sequence). The CDR3 has 16 residues.

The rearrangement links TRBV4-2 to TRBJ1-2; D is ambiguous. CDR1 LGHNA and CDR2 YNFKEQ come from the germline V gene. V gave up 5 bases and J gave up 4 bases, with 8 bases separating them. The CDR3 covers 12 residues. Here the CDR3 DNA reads TGTGCCAGCAGCTCGCACACCTATGGCTACACCTTC. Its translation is CASSSHTYGYTF.

The chain's CDR3 is CSVEAMPGGAEKLFF. DNA for the CDR3: TGCAGCGTTGAAGCCATGCCGGGGGGCGCAGAAAAACTGTTTTTT. The V call is TRBV29-1, the J call TRBJ1-4; tentatively, D is TRBD1 (6 bases). The V gene's germline CDR1 is SQVTM and CDR2 ANQGSEA. The CDR3 has 15 amino acids. The V end was cut by 1 base, the J end by 8 bases, with 17 bases between.

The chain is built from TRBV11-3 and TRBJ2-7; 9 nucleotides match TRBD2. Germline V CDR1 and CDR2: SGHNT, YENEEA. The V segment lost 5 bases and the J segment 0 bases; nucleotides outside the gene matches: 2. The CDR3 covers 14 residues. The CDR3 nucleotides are TGTGCCAGCAGCGCGGGAGGGAGCTCCTACGAGCAGTACTTC. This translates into CASSAGGSSYEQYF.

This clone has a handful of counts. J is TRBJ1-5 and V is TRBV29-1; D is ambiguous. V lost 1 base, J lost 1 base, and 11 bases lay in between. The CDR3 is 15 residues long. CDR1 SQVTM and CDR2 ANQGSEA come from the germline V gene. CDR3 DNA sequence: TGCAGCGTTGAAGTACACGGAGGGAGCAATCAGCCCCAGCATTTT. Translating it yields CSVEVHGGSNQPQHF.

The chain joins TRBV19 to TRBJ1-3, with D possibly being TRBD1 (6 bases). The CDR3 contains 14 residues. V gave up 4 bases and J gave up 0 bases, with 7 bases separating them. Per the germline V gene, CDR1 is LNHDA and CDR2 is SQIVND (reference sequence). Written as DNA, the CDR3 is TGTGCCAGTAGTACAGGGGCCTCTGGAAACACCATATATTTT. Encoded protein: CASSTGASGNTIYF.

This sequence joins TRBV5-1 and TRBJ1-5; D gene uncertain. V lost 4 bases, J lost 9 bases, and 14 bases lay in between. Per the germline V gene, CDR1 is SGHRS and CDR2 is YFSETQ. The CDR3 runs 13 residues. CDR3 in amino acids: CASSPGEGGPQHF. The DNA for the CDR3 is TGCGCCAGCAGCCCCGGGGAGGGTGGGCCCCAGCATTTT. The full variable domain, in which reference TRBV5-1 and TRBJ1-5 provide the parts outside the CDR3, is KAGVTQTPRYLIKTRGQQVTLSCSPISGHRSVSWYQQTPGQGLQFLFEYFSETQRNKGNFPGRFSGRQFSNSRSEMNVSTLELGDSALYLCASSPGEGGPQHFGDGTRLSIL.

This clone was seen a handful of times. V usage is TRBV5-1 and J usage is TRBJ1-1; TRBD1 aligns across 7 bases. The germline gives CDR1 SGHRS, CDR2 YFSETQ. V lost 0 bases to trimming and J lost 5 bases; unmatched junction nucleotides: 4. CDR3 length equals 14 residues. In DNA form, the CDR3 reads TGCGCCAGCAGCTTGGAGCAGGGGGGTACTGAAGCTTTCTTT. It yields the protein CASSLEQGGTEAFF.

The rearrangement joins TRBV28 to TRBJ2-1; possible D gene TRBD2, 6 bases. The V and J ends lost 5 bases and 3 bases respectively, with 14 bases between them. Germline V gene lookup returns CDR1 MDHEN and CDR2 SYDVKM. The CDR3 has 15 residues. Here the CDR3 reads CASSKPGAGYNEQFF. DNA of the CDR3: TGTGCCAGCAGTAAACCGGGAGCAGGCTACAATGAGCAGTTCTTC.